This is a list of T cell receptor beta chains from one sample in a study of molecular identifiers for immune sequencing clone quantification. TCRdb redid the calling of the PCR reads with MiXCR, one entry per CDR3 protein. The sample contains over 300,000 distinct CDR3 sequences, 24% of which appear only once. Material: naive CD8+ T cells from blood, with Jurkat cell RNA spiked in. The receptors were gathered from a human donor in good health. Some libraries in this study had Jurkat cell RNA spiked in. Both conserved end residues are part of each CDR3. A D gene is named only where the DNA matches it firmly. The listing skips clone size in some rows; elsewhere it reads once, few, many or a size class.

j_call,clone_size,d_call,v_call,cdr3_aa,cdr3_nt
TRBJ2-7,few,TRBD2,TRBV29-1,CSVEKLREGSYEQYF,TGCAGCGTTGAAAAGTTGCGGGAGGGCTCCTACGAGCAGTACTTC
TRBJ2-3,-,-,TRBV20-1,CSAPTRDSVTDTQYF,TGCAGTGCCCCAACCAGGGACTCCGTGACTGATACGCAGTATTTT
TRBJ2-3,many,-,TRBV7-6,CASSSRHPRSGTDTQYF,TGTGCCAGCAGCTCGCGCCACCCTAGGTCGGGCACAGATACGCAGTATTTT
TRBJ2-1,few,-,TRBV19,CASSDGSLNVNEQFF,TGTGCCAGTAGCGACGGGAGTTTGAATGTCAATGAGCAGTTCTTC
TRBJ2-3,many,TRBD2,TRBV29-1,CSVEDGGLAKRTDTQYF,TGCAGCGTTGAAGATGGGGGACTAGCGAAGCGCACAGATACGCAGTATTTT
TRBJ2-3,few,-,TRBV6-2/TRBV6-3,CASSIFGSTDTQYF,TGTGCCAGCAGTATATTCGGGAGCACAGATACGCAGTATTTT
TRBJ1-5,-,-,TRBV19,CASSAGARSNQPQHF,TGTGCCAGTAGCGCAGGGGCCCGGAGCAATCAGCCCCAGCATTTT
TRBJ1-3,-,-,TRBV4-3,CASSQGTRAGNTIYF,TGCGCCAGCAGCCAGGGTACAAGGGCTGGAAACACCATATATTTT
TRBJ2-3,-,-,TRBV6-2/TRBV6-3,CASSTFETAYPTDTQYF,TGTGCCAGCAGTACCTTCGAGACTGCCTACCCCACAGATACGCAGTATTTT
TRBJ2-5,-,TRBD2,TRBV4-1,CASSQQRGASQETQYF,TGCGCCAGCAGCCAGCAGCGGGGGGCCTCACAAGAGACCCAGTACTTC
TRBJ1-1,few,TRBD1,TRBV9,CASSAGTGSATEAFF,TGTGCCAGCAGCGCCGGGACAGGGTCGGCCACTGAAGCTTTCTTT
TRBJ1-1,-,-,TRBV13,CASSLGRQRNTEAFF,TGTGCCAGCAGCTTAGGCCGACAGAGGAACACTGAAGCTTTCTTT
TRBJ1-5,-,-,TRBV6-2/TRBV6-3,CAFTRPPSNQPQHF,TGTGCCTTTACAAGACCCCCTAGCAATCAGCCCCAGCATTTT
TRBJ2-7,few,TRBD2,TRBV4-3,CASSPTASGSSYEQYF,TGCGCCAGCAGCCCGACCGCTAGCGGGAGCTCCTACGAGCAGTACTTC
TRBJ2-1,few,TRBD1,TRBV29-1,CSVESDRAYNEQFF,TGCAGCGTTGAGTCGGACAGGGCCTACAATGAGCAGTTCTTC
TRBJ2-7,few,-,TRBV11-2,CASSPHPPGEQYF,TGTGCCAGCAGCCCACACCCCCCGGGGGAGCAGTACTTC
TRBJ2-7,-,-,TRBV27,CASSLRQVQVEQYF,TGTGCCAGCAGTTTAAGACAGGTCCAGGTGGAGCAGTACTTC
TRBJ1-1,-,-,TRBV28,CASSPRFMDTEAFF,TGTGCCAGCAGTCCTAGGTTTATGGACACTGAAGCTTTCTTT
TRBJ2-6,-,-,TRBV7-9,CASSLAGLGEGANVLTF,TGTGCCAGCAGCTTAGCTGGTCTGGGGGAAGGGGCCAACGTCCTGACTTTC
TRBJ2-3,-,-,TRBV19,CASSPEEFSTDTQYF,TGTGCCAGTAGTCCAGAGGAGTTTAGCACAGATACGCAGTATTTT
TRBJ1-4,many,-,TRBV6-5,CASSTRDLTGGEKLFF,TGTGCCAGCAGTACCCGGGACCTGACCGGGGGTGAAAAACTGTTTTTT
TRBJ2-1,-,TRBD2,TRBV24-1,CATSGIDGTRGNEQFF,TGTGCCACCAGTGGGATAGACGGGACTAGAGGTAATGAGCAGTTCTTC
TRBJ2-5,-,-,TRBV27,CASSPGGGFDQETQYF,TGTGCCAGCAGCCCTGGGGGCGGGTTCGATCAAGAGACCCAGTACTTC
TRBJ2-2,-,-,TRBV2,CASSARVGDGELVF,TGTGCCAGCAGTGCCAGGGTTGGGGACGGGGAGCTGGTTTTT
TRBJ1-1,few,-,TRBV6-2/TRBV6-3,CASSYYQNTEAFF,TGTGCCAGCAGTTATTACCAGAACACTGAAGCTTTCTTT
TRBJ2-5,many,-,TRBV19,CASSPGNRNQETQYF,TGTGCCAGTAGTCCCGGGAACAGAAACCAAGAGACCCAGTACTTC
TRBJ1-1,many,TRBD1,TRBV5-1,CASSLLGQGTEAFF,TGCGCCAGCAGCTTGCTAGGACAGGGGACTGAAGCTTTCTTT
TRBJ1-5,-,-,TRBV3-2,CASSQDKGARQPQHF,TGTGCCAGCAGCCAAGATAAAGGGGCGCGTCAGCCCCAGCATTTT
TRBJ2-7,-,TRBD2,TRBV13,CASSLAGGGSGKQYF,TGTGCCAGCAGCTTAGCCGGCGGGGGATCGGGGAAGCAGTACTTC
TRBJ2-3,many,-,TRBV24-1,CATSDGGLRTDTQYF,TGTGCCACCAGTGATGGGGGTCTGCGCACAGATACGCAGTATTTT
TRBJ1-1,few,-,TRBV20-1,CIPVTMNTEAFF,TGCATACCAGTTACGATGAACACTGAAGCTTTCTTT
TRBJ2-3,few,-,TRBV7-9,CASSLIPGVANTQYF,TGTGCCAGCAGCTTAATTCCAGGTGTAGCAAATACGCAGTATTTT
TRBJ2-2,-,-,TRBV3-1,CARRLGSELFF,TGTGCCAGGAGGCTCGGGTCGGAGCTGTTTTTT
TRBJ2-5,-,TRBD1,TRBV5-1,CAGSVDRGRGETQYF,TGCGCCGGCAGCGTAGACAGGGGGCGAGGGGAGACCCAGTACTTC
TRBJ2-7,few,-,TRBV4-3,CASSQGEGTEQYF,TGCGCCAGCAGCCAAGGAGAAGGGACCGAGCAGTACTTC
TRBJ2-1,few,TRBD2,TRBV4-3,CASSQDTPSGHNEQFF,TGCGCCAGCAGCCAAGATACGCCTAGCGGGCACAATGAGCAGTTCTTC
TRBJ2-1,-,-,TRBV19,CASSMGPVSSF,TGTGCCAGTAGTATGGGACCCGTTTCGTCCTTC
TRBJ2-3,-,TRBD1,TRBV12-3/TRBV12-4,CASNSGQLSGGTRYF,TGTGCCAGCAATTCGGGACAGCTCAGTGGGGGTACGCGGTATTTT
TRBJ2-7,many,-,TRBV14,CASSQEWQGSEQYF,TGTGCCAGCAGCCAAGAATGGCAGGGTAGCGAGCAGTACTTC
TRBJ1-1,many,-,TRBV12-3/TRBV12-4,CASSPGGYTEAFF,TGTGCCAGCAGCCCTGGGGGATACACTGAAGCTTTCTTT
TRBJ1-4,few,-,TRBV28,CASSPGAGSDEKLFF,TGTGCCAGCAGTCCGGGCGCGGGGTCAGATGAAAAACTGTTTTTT
TRBJ2-7,once,-,TRBV19,CASSINAIALEQCF,TGTGCCAGTAGTATTAACGCTATTGCCCTGGAGCAGTGCTTC
TRBJ2-1,-,-,TRBV12-3/TRBV12-4,CASSLRPPGFDEQFF,TGTGCCAGCAGTTTACGGCCTCCCGGTTTCGATGAGCAGTTCTTC
TRBJ2-7,many,-,TRBV5-4,CASSLGTTNYEQYF,TGTGCCAGCAGCCTGGGGACAACGAACTACGAGCAGTACTTC
TRBJ2-7,many,-,TRBV5-5,CASSPILAGYEQYF,TGTGCCAGCAGCCCAATTTTGGCCGGCTACGAGCAGTACTTC
TRBJ2-7,-,-,TRBV12-5,CANGFLLPNEQYF,TGTGCTAATGGTTTCCTCCTTCCGAACGAGCAGTACTTC
TRBJ1-5,-,TRBD1,TRBV12-3/TRBV12-4,CASSASTGGFGNQPQHF,TGTGCCAGCAGCGCATCGACAGGGGGCTTCGGCAATCAGCCCCAGCATTTT
TRBJ2-3,few,TRBD2,TRBV6-2/TRBV6-3,CASSYMTSGGAPDTQYF,TGTGCCAGCAGTTACATGACTAGCGGGGGGGCCCCAGATACGCAGTATTTT
TRBJ2-7,many,-,TRBV6-6,CASSSTDLNREGFYEQYF,TGTGCCAGCAGTTCTACGGACCTTAACAGGGAGGGGTTCTACGAGCAGTACTTC
TRBJ2-4,few,TRBD1,TRBV15,CATSRPIGTDKAKNIQYF,TGTGCCACCAGCAGACCAATTGGGACAGACAAAGCCAAAAACATTCAGTACTTC
TRBJ1-3,many,-,TRBV6-4,CASNTSGTPGNTIYF,TGTGCCAGCAATACCTCCGGGACACCTGGAAACACCATATATTTT
TRBJ2-7,-,-,TRBV5-1,CASSLEGDYYEQYF,TGCGCCAGCAGCTTAGAAGGGGATTACTACGAGCAGTACTTC
TRBJ2-1,-,TRBD2,TRBV4-3,CASSQETSGGFGEQFF,TGCGCCAGCAGCCAAGAGACTAGCGGAGGATTTGGTGAGCAGTTCTTC